A selection of T cell receptor beta chains follows, all from one sample in a study of T cell responses to AZD1222 COVID-19 vaccine. Clones were sequenced by immunoSEQ multiplex PCR, and TCRdb holds only the in-frame ones, with some missing. The table has 150,000 to 200,000 clones, around 88% seen once. The material was peripheral blood, obtained 28 days after the second AZD1222 dose. The receptor set was obtained from an adult who received the AZD1222 COVID-19 vaccine. The conserved cysteine and the conserved F or W are not part of the CDR3 here. Fields, in order: J gene, V gene, CDR3 protein.

J gene: TRBJ2-1
V gene: TRBV11-2
CDR3 protein: ASSLLAGGNEQF

J gene: TRBJ1-1
V gene: TRBV2
CDR3 protein: ASSLNRGLDEAF

J gene: TRBJ1-2
V gene: TRBV19
CDR3 protein: ASSIDRQGDGYT

J gene: TRBJ2-6
V gene: TRBV11-3
CDR3 protein: ASSLGGTGSGANVLT

J gene: TRBJ1-2
V gene: TRBV4-3
CDR3 protein: ASSQERDGGYGYT

J gene: TRBJ1-5
V gene: TRBV6-5
CDR3 protein: ASSPGGGSGQPQH

J gene: TRBJ2-1
V gene: TRBV9
CDR3 protein: ASSALTGSSYNEQF

J gene: TRBJ2-7
V gene: TRBV7-3
CDR3 protein: ASSLSPKNEQY

J gene: TRBJ1-3
V gene: TRBV12-2
CDR3 protein: ASRRLVPNGQTKGNTIY

J gene: TRBJ2-3
V gene: TRBV3-1/TRBV3-2
CDR3 protein: ASSQKGQVGDTQY

J gene: TRBJ2-7
V gene: TRBV19
CDR3 protein: ASSPQNRGTTYEQY

J gene: TRBJ1-1
V gene: TRBV19
CDR3 protein: ASSIVLVKNTEAF

J gene: TRBJ1-1
V gene: TRBV19
CDR3 protein: ASSTRDRGFTEAF

J gene: TRBJ1-1
V gene: TRBV28
CDR3 protein: ASRPTGGKYTEAF

J gene: TRBJ1-4
V gene: TRBV5-1
CDR3 protein: ASSPVLASNEKLF

J gene: TRBJ1-1
V gene: TRBV9
CDR3 protein: ASSSQDLGNTEAF

J gene: TRBJ1-4
V gene: TRBV4-3
CDR3 protein: ASSVDRLSEKLF

J gene: TRBJ1-2
V gene: TRBV29-1
CDR3 protein: SVGRTELNYGYT

J gene: TRBJ1-3
V gene: TRBV7-6
CDR3 protein: ASSRLSSGNTIY

J gene: TRBJ1-1
V gene: TRBV19
CDR3 protein: ASSRGGITEAF

J gene: TRBJ1-2
V gene: TRBV5-8
CDR3 protein: ASSLTGFGGYT

J gene: TRBJ1-2
V gene: TRBV6-5
CDR3 protein: ASITPPRDYGYT

J gene: TRBJ2-1
V gene: TRBV7-2
CDR3 protein: ASRIKYEQF

J gene: TRBJ2-5
V gene: TRBV7-9
CDR3 protein: ASSLGGRETQY

J gene: TRBJ1-3
V gene: TRBV3-1/TRBV3-2
CDR3 protein: ASSQQGLQGNTIY

J gene: TRBJ2-5
V gene: TRBV6-4
CDR3 protein: ASSDCGTSGGLYQETQY

J gene: TRBJ1-1
V gene: TRBV12-3/TRBV12-4
CDR3 protein: ASRLQGLRAGF

J gene: TRBJ1-2
V gene: TRBV5-1
CDR3 protein: ASSPDRYGYT

J gene: TRBJ1-3
V gene: TRBV7-4
CDR3 protein: ASSLTGQRSGNTIY

J gene: TRBJ2-3
V gene: TRBV5-8
CDR3 protein: ASSFDRVEDTDTQY

J gene: TRBJ2-1
V gene: TRBV28
CDR3 protein: ASSFSSGGRYNEQF

J gene: TRBJ2-7
V gene: TRBV6-5
CDR3 protein: ASRGAAYEQY

J gene: TRBJ1-5
V gene: TRBV19
CDR3 protein: ASSPPGTGVGGNQPQH

J gene: TRBJ1-6
V gene: TRBV15
CDR3 protein: ATSRDPGVDNSPLH

J gene: TRBJ1-3
V gene: TRBV28
CDR3 protein: ASSDIQSANTIY

J gene: TRBJ1-2
V gene: TRBV19
CDR3 protein: ASSNFGQGLLNYGYT

J gene: TRBJ1-2
V gene: TRBV5-8
CDR3 protein: ASSLGRGQVYGYT

J gene: TRBJ1-1
V gene: TRBV11-2
CDR3 protein: ASSLKQDTEAF

J gene: TRBJ1-5
V gene: TRBV19
CDR3 protein: ASNDRVWGSNQPQH

J gene: TRBJ1-3
V gene: TRBV13
CDR3 protein: ASSSDRLSGNTIY

J gene: TRBJ2-7
V gene: TRBV19
CDR3 protein: ATGKGAGYEQY

J gene: TRBJ2-1
V gene: TRBV7-2
CDR3 protein: ASDRLAGGTEQF

J gene: TRBJ1-1
V gene: TRBV9
CDR3 protein: ASSVRGEGEAF

J gene: TRBJ2-7
V gene: TRBV2
CDR3 protein: ASSETGSPGEQY

J gene: TRBJ1-5
V gene: TRBV19
CDR3 protein: ASSIRRYSNQPQH

J gene: TRBJ2-5
V gene: TRBV10-3
CDR3 protein: AISVQGGQETQY

J gene: TRBJ1-5
V gene: TRBV2
CDR3 protein: ASSEGQRGLNQPQH

J gene: TRBJ2-3
V gene: TRBV19
CDR3 protein: ASSIGAVSTDTQY

J gene: TRBJ1-2
V gene: TRBV2
CDR3 protein: ASSEENYGYT

J gene: TRBJ1-1
V gene: TRBV10-2
CDR3 protein: ATLQTDEAF

J gene: TRBJ2-3
V gene: TRBV7-3
CDR3 protein: ASSLTSSTDTQY

J gene: TRBJ2-1
V gene: TRBV19
CDR3 protein: ASSSGTSGFDEQF

J gene: TRBJ2-3
V gene: TRBV4-3
CDR3 protein: ASSQDSGGAKDTQY

J gene: TRBJ2-1
V gene: TRBV6-5
CDR3 protein: ASLRLLGEQF

J gene: TRBJ2-7
V gene: TRBV16
CDR3 protein: ASSQGSYEQY

J gene: TRBJ1-6
V gene: TRBV11-2
CDR3 protein: ASSPRGGGSSPLH

J gene: TRBJ1-3
V gene: TRBV3-1/TRBV3-2
CDR3 protein: ASSQDRGGRVAGNTIY